This T cell receptor beta chain was sequenced for a study of PD-1 blockade in classical Hodgkin lymphoma. Study context: It was nivolumab at 3 mg/kg, given intravenously every 2 weeks, that patients received.

This CDR3 contains 15 residues. Germline V CDR1 and CDR2: MGHRA, YSYEKL. The junction had 6 bases not matched to a gene; V was cut back by 4 bases and J by 1 base. All patients relapsed after autologous stem cell transplantation, and brentuximab vedotin exposure varied. Best responses fell into complete response, partial response or progressive disease. Overall study results and limits: Patients newly diagnosed and complete responders had comparable baseline diversity. Healthy donors were reported to have higher baseline TCR diversity than newly diagnosed patients.

The protocol was immunoSEQ multiplex PCR, while the TCRdb copy is restricted to in-frame clones and leaves out a portion. The sample records approximately 46,000 clones, approximately 73% being singletons. This clone was seen a handful of times. Its antigen is unknown. This chain joins TRBV4-1 and TRBJ2-7; 8 bases match TRBD2. This TCR came from a human donor with classical Hodgkin lymphoma. Specimen: peripheral blood mononuclear cells (PBMCs), collected at baseline. For the CDR3, the DNA is TGCGCCAGCAGCCTCCTGGGACTAGGTTCCTACGAGCAGTACTTC. It is translated as CASSLLGLGSYEQYF.